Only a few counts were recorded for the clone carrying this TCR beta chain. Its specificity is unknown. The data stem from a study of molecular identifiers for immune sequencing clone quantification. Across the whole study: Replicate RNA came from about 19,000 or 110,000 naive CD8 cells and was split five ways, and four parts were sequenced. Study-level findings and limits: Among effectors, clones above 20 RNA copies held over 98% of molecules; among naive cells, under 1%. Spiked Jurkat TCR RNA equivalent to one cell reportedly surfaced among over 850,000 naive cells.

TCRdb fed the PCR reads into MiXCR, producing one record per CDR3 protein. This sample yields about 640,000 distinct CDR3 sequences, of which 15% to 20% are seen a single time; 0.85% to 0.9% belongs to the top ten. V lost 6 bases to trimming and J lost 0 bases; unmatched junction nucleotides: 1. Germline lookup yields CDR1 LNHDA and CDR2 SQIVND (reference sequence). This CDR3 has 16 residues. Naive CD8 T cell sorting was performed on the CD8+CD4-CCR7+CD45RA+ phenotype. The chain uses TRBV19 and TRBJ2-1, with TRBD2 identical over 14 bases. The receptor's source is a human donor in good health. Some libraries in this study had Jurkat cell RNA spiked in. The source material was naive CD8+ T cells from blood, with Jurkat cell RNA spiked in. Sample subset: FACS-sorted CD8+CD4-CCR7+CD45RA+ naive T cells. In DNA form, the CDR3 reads TGTGCCAGTAGGACTAGCGGGGGGGCCTCCTACAATGAGCAGTTCTTC. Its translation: CASRTSGGASYNEQFF.